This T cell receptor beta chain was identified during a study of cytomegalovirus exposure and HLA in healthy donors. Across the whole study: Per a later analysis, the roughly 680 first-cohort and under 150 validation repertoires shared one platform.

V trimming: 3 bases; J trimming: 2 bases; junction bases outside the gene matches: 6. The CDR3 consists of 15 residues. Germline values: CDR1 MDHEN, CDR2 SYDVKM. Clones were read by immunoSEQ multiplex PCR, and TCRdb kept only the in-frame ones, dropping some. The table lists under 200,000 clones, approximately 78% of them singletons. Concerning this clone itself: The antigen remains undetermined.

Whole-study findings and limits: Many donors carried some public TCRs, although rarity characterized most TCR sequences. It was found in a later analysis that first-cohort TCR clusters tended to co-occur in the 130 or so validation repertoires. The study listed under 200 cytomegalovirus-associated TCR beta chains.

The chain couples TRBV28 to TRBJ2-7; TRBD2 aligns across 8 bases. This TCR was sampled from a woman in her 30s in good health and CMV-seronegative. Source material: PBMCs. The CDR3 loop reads CASSFIAGSTYEQYF. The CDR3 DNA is TGTGCCAGCAGTTTTATAGCGGGGTCGACCTACGAGCAGTACTTC.